The clone carrying this T cell receptor (beta chain) was counted many times. This specimen belongs to a study of Graves' ophthalmopathy and Graves' hyperthyroidism. CAS ≥3, NOSPECS ≥4, moderate-to-severe activity and duration under 3 months marked donors with ophthalmopathy. The V segment lost 6 bases and the J segment 0 bases; nucleotides outside the gene matches: 7. The CDR3 loop spans 17 amino acids. Per germline, CDR1 SNHLY and CDR2 FYNNEI. From RNA, the CDR3 regions of TCR beta chains were amplified and sequenced. HTBI-primed first-round RT-PCR preceded second-round multiplex PCR. TCRdb ran MiXCR on the multiplex PCR reads and lists one entry per CDR3 protein. The table includes some 210,000 distinct CDR3 sequences, 25% to 30% detected once.

This receptor was identified in a man aged 50 or older with Graves' ophthalmopathy. J is TRBJ2-5 and V is TRBV2; 13 nucleotides agree with TRBD2. Sample: peripheral blood. CDR3 sequence: CASRAGLAGRYQETQYF. The CDR3 DNA sequence: TGTGCCAGCAGGGCGGGACTAGCGGGAAGATACCAAGAGACCCAGTACTTC.